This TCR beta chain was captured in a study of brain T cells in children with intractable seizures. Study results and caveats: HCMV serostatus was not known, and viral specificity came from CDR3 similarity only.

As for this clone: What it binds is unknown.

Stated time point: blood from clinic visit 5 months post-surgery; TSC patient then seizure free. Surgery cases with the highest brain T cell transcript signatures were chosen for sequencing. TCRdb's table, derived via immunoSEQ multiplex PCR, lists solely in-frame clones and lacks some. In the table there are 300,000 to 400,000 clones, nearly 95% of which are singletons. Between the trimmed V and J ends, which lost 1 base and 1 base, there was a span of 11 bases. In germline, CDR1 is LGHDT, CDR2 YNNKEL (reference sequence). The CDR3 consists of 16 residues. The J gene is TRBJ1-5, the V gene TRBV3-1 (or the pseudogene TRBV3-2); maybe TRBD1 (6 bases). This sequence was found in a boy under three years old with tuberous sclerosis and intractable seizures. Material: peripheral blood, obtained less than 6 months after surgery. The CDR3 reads CASSQGDRPSNQPQHF. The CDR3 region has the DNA TGTGCCAGCAGCCAAGGTGACAGGCCGAGCAATCAGCCCCAGCATTTT.